This T cell receptor (beta chain) was observed in a study of memory CD4+ T cells and cytomegalovirus serostatus. The study's findings and limits: CMV serostatus prediction reached median AUC about 0.95, or 0.9 with US-trained model. Suggested: most of the CMV-linked TCR signature lies in CD4+ memory cells.

TCRdb's copy holds only in-frame clones and misses some; the assay was immunoSEQ multiplex PCR. This table has roughly 45,000 clones, around 80% appearing once. The sort gate was single viable CD3+CD4+CD8-CD45RO+ cells for memory CD4+ T cells. As regards this clone: Its specificity is unknown.

The CDR3 covers 16 residues. The V and J ends lost 4 bases and 3 bases respectively, with 17 bases between them. From germline, CDR1 is SGDLS and CDR2 YYNGEE. Sequencing was done on a sample of memory CD4+ T cells from blood. The rearrangement links TRBV9 to TRBJ2-4, with D unresolved. This receptor was obtained from an adult in good health and CMV-seronegative. CDR3 protein: CASSPHDSSIKNIQYF. Written as DNA, the CDR3 is TGTGCCAGCAGCCCCCATGATAGTTCCATCAAAAACATTCAGTACTTC.